This T cell receptor beta chain originates from a study of control samples from healthy donors and cancer patients. Trimming removed 3 bases at V and 4 bases at J, with 12 bases between. The CDR3 is made up of 13 amino acids. Germline-derived CDR1 and CDR2 are SQVTM and ANQGSEA. Using immunoSEQ multiplex PCR, the repertoire was profiled, and TCRdb retains in-frame clones only, with some absent. The sample contains roughly 130,000 clones, 80% to 95% of which appear only once. The V gene is TRBV29-1, the J gene TRBJ2-5, with D perhaps TRBD1 or TRBD2 (6 bases each). The receptor comes from a man aged 25-40 years in good health. The sample consisted of blood. Here the CDR3 DNA reads TGCAGCGTTGAGGAGCCGGGGGCAGAGACCCAGTACTTC. Its translation is CSVEEPGAETQYF.